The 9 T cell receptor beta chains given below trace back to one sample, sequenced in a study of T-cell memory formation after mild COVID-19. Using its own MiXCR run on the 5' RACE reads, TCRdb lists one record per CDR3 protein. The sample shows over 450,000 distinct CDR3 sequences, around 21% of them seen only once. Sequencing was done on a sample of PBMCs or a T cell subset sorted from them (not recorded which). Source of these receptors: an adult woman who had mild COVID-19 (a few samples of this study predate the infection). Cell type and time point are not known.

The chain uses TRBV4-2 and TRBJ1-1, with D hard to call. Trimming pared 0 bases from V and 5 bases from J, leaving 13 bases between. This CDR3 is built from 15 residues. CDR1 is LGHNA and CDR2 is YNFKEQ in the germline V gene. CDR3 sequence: CASSQDFRVQTEAFF. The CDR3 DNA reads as TGTGCCAGCAGCCAAGATTTTAGGGTGCAAACTGAAGCTTTCTTT.

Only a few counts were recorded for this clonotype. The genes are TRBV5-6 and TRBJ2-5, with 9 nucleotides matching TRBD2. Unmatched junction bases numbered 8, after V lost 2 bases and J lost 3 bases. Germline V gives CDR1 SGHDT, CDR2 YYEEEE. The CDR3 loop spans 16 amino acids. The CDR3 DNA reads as TGTGCCAGCAGCTTTCCCGGGTTAGCGGGAGAAGAGACCCAGTACTTC. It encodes CASSFPGLAGEETQYF.

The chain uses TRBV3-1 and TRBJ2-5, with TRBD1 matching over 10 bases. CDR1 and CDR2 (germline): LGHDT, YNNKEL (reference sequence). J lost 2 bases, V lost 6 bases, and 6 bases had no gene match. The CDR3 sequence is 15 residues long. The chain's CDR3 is CASRAEGQGQETQYF. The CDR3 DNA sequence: TGTGCCAGCAGGGCCGAGGGACAGGGGCAAGAGACCCAGTACTTC.

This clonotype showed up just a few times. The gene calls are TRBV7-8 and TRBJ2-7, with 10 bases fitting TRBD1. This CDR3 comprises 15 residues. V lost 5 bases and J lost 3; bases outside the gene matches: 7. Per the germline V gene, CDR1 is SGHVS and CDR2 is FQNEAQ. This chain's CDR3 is CASSKSDRGFYEQYF. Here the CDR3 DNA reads TGTGCCAGCAGCAAATCGGACAGGGGGTTCTACGAGCAGTACTTC.

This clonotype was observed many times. The CDR3 loop reads CASSLGLAGGTVTQYF. DNA of the CDR3: TGTGCCAGTAGTCTAGGACTAGCGGGAGGAACGGTTACGCAGTATTTT. The V gene is TRBV19, the J gene TRBJ2-3, with 14 bases that match TRBD2. Germline V lookup: CDR1 LNHDA, CDR2 SQIVND (reference sequence). CDR3 length equals 16 residues. Trimming took 5 bases from V and 8 from J; bases not matched to a gene: 9.

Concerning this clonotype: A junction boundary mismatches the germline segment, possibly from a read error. Here the CDR3 reads CASRLGRGYYEQYF. CDR3 nucleotide sequence: TGCGCCAGCAGATTGGGCAGGGGGTACTACGAGCAGTACTTC. The V gene is TRBV5-1, the J gene TRBJ2-7; 7 nucleotides align to TRBD1. The length of the CDR3 is 14 residues. Germline-derived CDR1 and CDR2 are SGHRS and YFSETQ.

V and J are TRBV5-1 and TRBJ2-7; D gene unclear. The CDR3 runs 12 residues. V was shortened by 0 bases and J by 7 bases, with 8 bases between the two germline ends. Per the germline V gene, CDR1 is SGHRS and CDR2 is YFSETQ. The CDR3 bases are TGCGCCAGCAGCTTGGCCGTGGGGGAGCAGTACTTC. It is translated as CASSLAVGEQYF.

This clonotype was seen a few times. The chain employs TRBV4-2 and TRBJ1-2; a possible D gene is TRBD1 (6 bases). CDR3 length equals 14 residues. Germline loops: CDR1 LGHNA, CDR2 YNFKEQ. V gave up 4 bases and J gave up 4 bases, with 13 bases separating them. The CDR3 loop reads CASSPTGQLYGYTF. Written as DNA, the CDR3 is TGTGCCAGCAGCCCCACTGGACAGCTCTATGGCTACACCTTC.

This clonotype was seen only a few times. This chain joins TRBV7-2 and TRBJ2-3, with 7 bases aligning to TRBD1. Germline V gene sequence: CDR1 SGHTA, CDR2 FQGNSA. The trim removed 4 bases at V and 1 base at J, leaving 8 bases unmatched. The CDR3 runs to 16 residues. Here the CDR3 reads CASSSKGAWGTDTQYF. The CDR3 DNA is TGTGCCAGCAGCTCGAAGGGGGCCTGGGGCACAGATACGCAGTATTTT.